The rows below give T cell receptor beta chains drawn from one sample of a study of neoadjuvant anti-PD-1 for oral cavity cancer. The table came from immunoSEQ multiplex PCR; TCRdb's copy has only in-frame clones and leaves some out. Here the sample spans about 42,000 clones, 65% to 80% being singletons. This specimen consisted of PBMCs, obtained after nivolumab (anti-PD-1) treatment. These receptors originate from a person between 40 and 80 years old with oral cavity squamous cell carcinoma. Each CDR3 is given with its conserved first and last residue. A row's size may be missing; if present it is once, few, many or a size class.

clone_size	v_call	cdr3_aa
few	TRBV5-1	CASSSGLAGITDTQYF
NA	TRBV5-1	CASRIDSYNEQFF
NA	TRBV7-2	CAGTGANTGELFF
NA	TRBV7-3	CASSLTMRSALHF
NA	TRBV30	CAWDDGLSGNTIYF
NA	TRBV5-4	CASSSYDMFSYEQYF
NA	TRBV7-2	CASSLKGAGEQYF
NA	TRBV6-1	CASSERGEKLFF
NA	TRBV25-1	CASSEFAGGRYGYTF
NA	TRBV2	CASRDKGRHGYTF
NA	TRBV18	CASSQEPQGLGELFF
NA	TRBV14	CASSQANYGYTF
NA	TRBV27	CASSSSGTRGDTQYF
NA	TRBV7-7	CASSSSGGAQNEQFF
NA	TRBV10-2	CASSGTRYQETQYF
once	TRBV6-1	CASSENSLDTQYF
NA	TRBV5-1	CASSYGTPNQPQHF
NA	TRBV25-1	CASSSGTSSYNEQFF
NA	TRBV5-4	CASSSAGTRSGTGELFF
once	TRBV5-6	CASSLGTGPYGYTF
NA	TRBV5-4	CASSLEAANTEAFF
NA	TRBV4-1	CASSQRVSGGAANEQFF
NA	TRBV27	CASSLSHFLGKPGELFF
NA	TRBV5-1	CASSPGQQAYGYTGGYTF
NA	TRBV28	CASSFGTALNTEAFF
NA	TRBV29-1	CSGALGDTQYF
NA	TRBV13	CASSWWSPANVLTF
NA	TRBV4-1	CASSRGLARVYEQYF
NA	TRBV14	CASSERLSGTDTQYF
once	TRBV4-2	CASSQDKSPQREAFGAKNIQYF
NA	TRBV5-1	CASSSGQGAGETQYF
NA	TRBV5-1	CASSGWGVEGYTF
NA	TRBV2	CASSPGRRNSPLHF
NA	TRBV19	CASTGTITADTQYF
once	TRBV5-6	CASSLKGQGYEQYF
NA	TRBV28	CASSLAQDRGPQHF
NA	TRBV14	CASSRGTGVQETQYF
NA	TRBV27	CASSPIVAGTEAFF
medium-sized	TRBV19	CATRAENLPYGYTF
NA	TRBV5-1	CASSLDAGRGNEAFF
NA	TRBV30	CAWRGTVRGDTIYF